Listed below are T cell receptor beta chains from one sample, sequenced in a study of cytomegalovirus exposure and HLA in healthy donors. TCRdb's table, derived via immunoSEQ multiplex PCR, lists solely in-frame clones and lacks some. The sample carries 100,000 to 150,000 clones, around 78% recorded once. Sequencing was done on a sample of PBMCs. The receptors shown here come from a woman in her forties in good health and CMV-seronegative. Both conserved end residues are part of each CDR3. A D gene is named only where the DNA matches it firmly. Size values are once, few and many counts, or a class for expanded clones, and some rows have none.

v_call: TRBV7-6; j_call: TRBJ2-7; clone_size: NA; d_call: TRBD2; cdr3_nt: TGTGCCAGCAGCGATAGCGGGAGTAACCCTGGGTACGAGCAGTACTTC; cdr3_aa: CASSDSGSNPGYEQYF
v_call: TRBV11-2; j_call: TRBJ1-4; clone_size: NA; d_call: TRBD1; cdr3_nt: TGTGCCAGCAGCGGAGGTCGGACAGGGTTGAATGAAAAACTGTTTTTT; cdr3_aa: CASSGGRTGLNEKLFF
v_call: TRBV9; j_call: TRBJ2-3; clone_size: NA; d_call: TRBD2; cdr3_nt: TGTGCCAGCAGCCCGGGAGGGCACGGATCAGATACGCAGTATTTT; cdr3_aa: CASSPGGHGSDTQYF
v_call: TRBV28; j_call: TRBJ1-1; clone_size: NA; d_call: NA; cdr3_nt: TGTGCCAGCAGTTTAGGGCGGGAGCCACGAGCTTTCTTT; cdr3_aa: CASSLGREPRAFF
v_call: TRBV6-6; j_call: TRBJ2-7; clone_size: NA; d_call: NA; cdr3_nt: TGTGCCAGCAGCGACGGGCCAGGGAAGACCCCCTACGAGCAGTACTTC; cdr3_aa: CASSDGPGKTPYEQYF
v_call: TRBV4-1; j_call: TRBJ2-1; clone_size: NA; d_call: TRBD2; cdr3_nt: TGCGCCAGCAGCCAAGATTCTAGCGGGGTTAGGTCCTACAATGAGCAGTTCTTC; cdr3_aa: CASSQDSSGVRSYNEQFF
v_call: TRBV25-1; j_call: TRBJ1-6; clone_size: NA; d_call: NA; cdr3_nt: TGTGCCAGCAGTGACCCTCCACAGTATTCACCCCTCCACTTT; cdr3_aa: CASSDPPQYSPLHF
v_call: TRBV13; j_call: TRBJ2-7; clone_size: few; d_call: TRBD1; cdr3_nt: TGTGCCAGCAGCTTAAGGGACAGGGGGTCTTACGAGCAGTACTTC; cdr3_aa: CASSLRDRGSYEQYF
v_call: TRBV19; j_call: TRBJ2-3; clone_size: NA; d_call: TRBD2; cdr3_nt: TGTGCCAGTAGTAAGCCCAATGCGGGGGGCACAGATACGCAGTATTTT; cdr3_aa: CASSKPNAGGTDTQYF
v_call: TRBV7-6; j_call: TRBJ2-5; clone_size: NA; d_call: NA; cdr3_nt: TGTGCCAGCAGCTTACGGGGTTCGATAGATGGGGAGACCCAGTACTTC; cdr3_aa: CASSLRGSIDGETQYF
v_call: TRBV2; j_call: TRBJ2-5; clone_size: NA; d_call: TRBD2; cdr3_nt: TGTGCCAGCGTGGGGACTAGCGGGAGTGATGGGACCCAGTACTTC; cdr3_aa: CASVGTSGSDGTQYF
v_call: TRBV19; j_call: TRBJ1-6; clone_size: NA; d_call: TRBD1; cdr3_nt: TGTGCCAGTATGACAGGGGGCGGATCACCCCTCCACTTT; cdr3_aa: CASMTGGGSPLHF
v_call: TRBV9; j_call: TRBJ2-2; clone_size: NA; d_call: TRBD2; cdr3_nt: TGTGCCAGCAGCCGGACTAGCCGAATGGTCACCGGGGAGCTGTTTTTT; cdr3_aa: CASSRTSRMVTGELFF
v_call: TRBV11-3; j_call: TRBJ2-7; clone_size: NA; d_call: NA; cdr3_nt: TGTGCCAGCAGCTCAGACAGATTCAACGAGCAGTACTTC; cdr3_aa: CASSSDRFNEQYF
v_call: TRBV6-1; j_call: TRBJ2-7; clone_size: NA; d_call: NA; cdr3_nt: TGTGCCAGCAGTGTAGAGTCTTCCTACGAGCAGTACTTC; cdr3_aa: CASSVESSYEQYF
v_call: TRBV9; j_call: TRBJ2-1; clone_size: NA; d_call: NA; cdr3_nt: TGTGCCAGCAGCCTTGACGAAAAGGGGAATGAGCAGTTCTTC; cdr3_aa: CASSLDEKGNEQFF
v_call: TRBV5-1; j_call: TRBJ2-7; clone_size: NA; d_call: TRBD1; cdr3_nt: TGCGCCAGCAGCTCGTCCGGGACAGGGGCCTACGAGCAGTACTTC; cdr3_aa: CASSSSGTGAYEQYF
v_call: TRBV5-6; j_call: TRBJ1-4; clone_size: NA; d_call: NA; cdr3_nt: TGTGCCAGCAGCTCTCTCGTAGCAACTAATGAAAAACTGTTTTTT; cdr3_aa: CASSSLVATNEKLFF
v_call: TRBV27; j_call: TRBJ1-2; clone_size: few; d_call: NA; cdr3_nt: TGTGCCAGCAGTTACCGAGGCAGGGGCGGCGGTGGCTACACCTTC; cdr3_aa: CASSYRGRGGGGYTF
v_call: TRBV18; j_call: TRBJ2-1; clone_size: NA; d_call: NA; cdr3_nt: TGTGCCAGCTCACCGGACTGGTACAATGAGCAGTTCTTC; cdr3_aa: CASSPDWYNEQFF
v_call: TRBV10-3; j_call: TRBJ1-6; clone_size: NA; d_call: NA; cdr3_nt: TGTGCCATCAGTGAGTCAAACACAGCCGAGACTTCACCCCTCCACTTT; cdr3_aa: CAISESNTAETSPLHF
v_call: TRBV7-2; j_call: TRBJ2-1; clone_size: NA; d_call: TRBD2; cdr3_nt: TGTGCCAGCAGCTTAGAACTAGCGGGGACATATGAGCAGTTCTTC; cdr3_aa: CASSLELAGTYEQFF
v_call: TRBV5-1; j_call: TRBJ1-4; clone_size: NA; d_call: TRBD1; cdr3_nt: TGCGCCAGCAGCTTGGATAAGGGGGCAGGTAATGAAAAACTGTTTTTT; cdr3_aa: CASSLDKGAGNEKLFF